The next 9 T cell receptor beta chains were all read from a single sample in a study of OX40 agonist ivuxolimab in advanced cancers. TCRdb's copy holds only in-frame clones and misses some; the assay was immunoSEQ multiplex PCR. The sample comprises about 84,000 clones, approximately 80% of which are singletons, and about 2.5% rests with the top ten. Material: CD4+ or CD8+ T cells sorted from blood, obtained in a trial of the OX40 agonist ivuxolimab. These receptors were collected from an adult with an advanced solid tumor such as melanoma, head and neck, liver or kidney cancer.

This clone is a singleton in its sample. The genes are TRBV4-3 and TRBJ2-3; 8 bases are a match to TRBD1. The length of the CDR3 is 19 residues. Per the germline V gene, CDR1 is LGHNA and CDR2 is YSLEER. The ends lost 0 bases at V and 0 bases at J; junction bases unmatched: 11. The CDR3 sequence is CASSQDMGQAYSSTDTQYF. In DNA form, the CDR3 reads TGCGCCAGCAGCCAAGATATGGGACAGGCATACTCTAGCACAGATACGCAGTATTTT.

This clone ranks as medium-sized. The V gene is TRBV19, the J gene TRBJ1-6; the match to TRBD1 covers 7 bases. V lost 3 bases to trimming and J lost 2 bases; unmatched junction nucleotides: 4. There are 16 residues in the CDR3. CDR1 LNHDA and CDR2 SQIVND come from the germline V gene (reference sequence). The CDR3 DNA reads TGTGCCAGTAGTATGACAGGGATAACCTATAATTCACCCCTCCACTTT. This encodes CASSMTGITYNSPLHF. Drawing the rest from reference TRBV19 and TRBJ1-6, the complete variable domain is DGGITQSPKYLFRKEGQNVTLSCEQNLNHDAMYWYRQDPGQGLRLIYYSQIVNDFQKGDIAEGYSVSREKKESFPLTVTSAQKNPTAFYLCASSMTGITYNSPLHFGNGTRLTVT.

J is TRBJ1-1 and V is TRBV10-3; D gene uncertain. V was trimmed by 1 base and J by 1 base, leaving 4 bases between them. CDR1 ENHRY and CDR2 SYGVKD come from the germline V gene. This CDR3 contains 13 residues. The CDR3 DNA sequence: TGTGCCATCAGTGAGTTCGAGAACACTGAAGCTTTCTTT. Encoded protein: CAISEFENTEAFF.

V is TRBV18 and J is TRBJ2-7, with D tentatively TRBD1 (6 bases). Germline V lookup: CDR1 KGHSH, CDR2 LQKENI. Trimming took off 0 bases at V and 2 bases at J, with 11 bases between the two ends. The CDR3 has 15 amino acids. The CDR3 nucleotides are TGTGCCAGCTCACCACCGGGGGCGCAGGCCTACGAGCAGTACGTC. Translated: CASSPPGAQAYEQYV.

In DNA, the CDR3 is TGTGCCAGCAGCTTAACGCGGGACAGCGTAAACAGTGAGCAGTTCTTC. Amino acid sequence: CASSLTRDSVNSEQFF. The chain uses TRBV7-3 and TRBJ2-1; possible D gene TRBD1, 7 bases. V shed 0 bases and J shed 9 bases, with 18 bases lying between them. The CDR3 has 16 residues. Germline V gene sequence: CDR1 SGHTA, CDR2 FQGTGA. The whole variable domain, filled in from reference TRBV7-3 and TRBJ2-1, reads GAGVSQTPSNKVTEKGKYVELRCDPISGHTALYWYRQSLGQGPEFLIYFQGTGAADDSGLPNDRFFAVRPEGSVSTLKIQRTERGDSAVYLCASSLTRDSVNSEQFFGPGTRLTVL.

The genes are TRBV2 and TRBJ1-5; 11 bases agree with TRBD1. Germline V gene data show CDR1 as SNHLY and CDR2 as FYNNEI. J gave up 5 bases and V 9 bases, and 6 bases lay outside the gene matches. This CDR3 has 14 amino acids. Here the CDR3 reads CASLDRGRDQPQHF. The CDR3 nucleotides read TGTGCCAGTCTGGACAGGGGGCGAGATCAGCCCCAGCATTTT.

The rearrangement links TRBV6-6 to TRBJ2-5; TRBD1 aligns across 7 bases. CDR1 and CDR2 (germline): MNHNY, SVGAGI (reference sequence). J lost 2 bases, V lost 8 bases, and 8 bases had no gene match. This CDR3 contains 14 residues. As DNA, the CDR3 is TGTGCCAGCGGCCGGACAGGCGGGCAAGAGACCCAGTACTTC. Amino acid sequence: CASGRTGGQETQYF.

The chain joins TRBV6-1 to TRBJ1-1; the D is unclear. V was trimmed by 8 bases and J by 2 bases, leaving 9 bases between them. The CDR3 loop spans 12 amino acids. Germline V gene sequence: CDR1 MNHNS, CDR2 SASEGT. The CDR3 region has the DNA TGTGCCAGCCAGAACCTAAACACTGAAGCTTTCTTT. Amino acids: CASQNLNTEAFF.

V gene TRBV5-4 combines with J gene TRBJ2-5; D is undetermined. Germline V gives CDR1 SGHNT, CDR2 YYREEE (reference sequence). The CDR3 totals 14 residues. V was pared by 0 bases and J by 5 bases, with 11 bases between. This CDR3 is CASSLGPKEETQYF. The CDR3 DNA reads TGTGCCAGCAGCTTGGGACCCAAGGAGGAGACCCAGTACTTC.